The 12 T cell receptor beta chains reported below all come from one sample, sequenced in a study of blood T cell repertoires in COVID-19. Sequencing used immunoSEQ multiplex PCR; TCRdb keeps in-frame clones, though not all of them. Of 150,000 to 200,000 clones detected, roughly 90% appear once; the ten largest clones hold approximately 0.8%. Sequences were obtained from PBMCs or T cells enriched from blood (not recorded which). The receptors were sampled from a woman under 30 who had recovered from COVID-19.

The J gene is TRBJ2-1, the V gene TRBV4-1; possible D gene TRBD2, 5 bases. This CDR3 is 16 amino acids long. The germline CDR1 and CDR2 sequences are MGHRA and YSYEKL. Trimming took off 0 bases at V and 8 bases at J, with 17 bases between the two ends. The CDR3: CASSQDHHQVGDEQFF. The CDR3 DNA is TGCGCCAGCAGCCAAGATCATCACCAGGTCGGGGATGAGCAGTTCTTC.

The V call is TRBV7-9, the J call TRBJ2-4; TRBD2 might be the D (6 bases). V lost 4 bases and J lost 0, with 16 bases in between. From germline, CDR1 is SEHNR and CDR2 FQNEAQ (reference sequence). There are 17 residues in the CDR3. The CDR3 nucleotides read TGTGCCAGCAGCTCCGCGGGGAGACTGCTAGCCAAAAACATTCAGTACTTC. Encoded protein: CASSSAGRLLAKNIQYF.

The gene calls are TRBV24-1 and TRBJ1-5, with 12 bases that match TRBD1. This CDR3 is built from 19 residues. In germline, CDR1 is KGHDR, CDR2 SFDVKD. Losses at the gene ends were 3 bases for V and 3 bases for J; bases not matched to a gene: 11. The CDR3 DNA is TGTGCCACCAGTGATCCGCCGGGACAGGGGGCGCGATACAATCAGCCCCAGCATTTT. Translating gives CATSDPPGQGARYNQPQHF.

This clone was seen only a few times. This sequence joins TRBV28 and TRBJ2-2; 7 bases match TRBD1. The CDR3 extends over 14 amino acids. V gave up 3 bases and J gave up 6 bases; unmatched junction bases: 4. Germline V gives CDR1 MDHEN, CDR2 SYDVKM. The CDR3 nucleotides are TGTGCCAGCAGTTTCCCAGGGGGTTCCGGGGAGCTGTTTTTT. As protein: CASSFPGGSGELFF.

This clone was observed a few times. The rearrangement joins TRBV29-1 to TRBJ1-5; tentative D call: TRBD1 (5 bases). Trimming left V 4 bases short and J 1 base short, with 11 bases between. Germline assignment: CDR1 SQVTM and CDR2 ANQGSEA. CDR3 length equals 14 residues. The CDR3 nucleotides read TGCAGCGTTGCCCAGGGCAGGAGCAATCAGCCCCAGCATTTT. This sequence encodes CSVAQGRSNQPQHF.

In DNA, the CDR3 is TGTGCCAGCAGTGAAGCGATGAGGTTTGCTGGGAATGAGCAGTTCTTC. Translation: CASSEAMRFAGNEQFF. This chain uses TRBV6-1 with TRBJ2-1; D call uncertain. Trimming removed 0 bases at V and 7 bases at J, with 16 bases between. CDR3 length equals 16 residues. Germline V CDR1 and CDR2: MNHNS, SASEGT.

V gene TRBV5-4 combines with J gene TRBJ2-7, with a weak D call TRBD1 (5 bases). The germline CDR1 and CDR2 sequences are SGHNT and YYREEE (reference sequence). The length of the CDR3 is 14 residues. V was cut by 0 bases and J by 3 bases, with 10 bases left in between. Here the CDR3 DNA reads TGTGCCAGCAGCTTGGATCAGGGAAACTACGAGCAGTACTTC. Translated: CASSLDQGNYEQYF. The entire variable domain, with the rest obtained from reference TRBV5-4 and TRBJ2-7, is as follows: ETGVTQSPTHLIKTRGQQVTLRCSSQSGHNTVSWYQQALGQGPQFIFQYYREEENGRGNFPPRFSGLQFPNYSSELNVNALELDDSALYLCASSLDQGNYEQYFGPGTRLTVT.

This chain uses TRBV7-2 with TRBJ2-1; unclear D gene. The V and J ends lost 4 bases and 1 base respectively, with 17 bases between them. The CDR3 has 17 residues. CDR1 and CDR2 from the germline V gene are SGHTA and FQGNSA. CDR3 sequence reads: CASSSASVRLSYNEQFF. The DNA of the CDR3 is TGTGCCAGCAGCTCAGCTAGTGTACGCTTATCCTACAATGAGCAGTTCTTC.

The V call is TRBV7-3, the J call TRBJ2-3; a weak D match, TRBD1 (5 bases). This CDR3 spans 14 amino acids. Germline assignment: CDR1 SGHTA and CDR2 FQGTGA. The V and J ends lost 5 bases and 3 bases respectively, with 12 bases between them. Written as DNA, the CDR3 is TGTGCCAGCAGCCTAGGTGGGGCAACAGATACGCAGTATTTT. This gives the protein CASSLGGATDTQYF.

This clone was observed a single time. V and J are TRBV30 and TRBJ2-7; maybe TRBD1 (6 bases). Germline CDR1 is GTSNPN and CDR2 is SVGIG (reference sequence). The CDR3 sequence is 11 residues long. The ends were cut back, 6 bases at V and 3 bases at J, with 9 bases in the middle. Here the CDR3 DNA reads TGTGCCTGCAGGGGTTTCTACGAGCAGTACTTC. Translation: CACRGFYEQYF.

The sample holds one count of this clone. DNA of the CDR3: TGTGCCAGCAGCGTAGGGAATAGGGGACACTACAATGAGCAGTTCTTC. It yields the protein CASSVGNRGHYNEQFF. This sequence joins TRBV9 and TRBJ2-1; the D gene is possibly TRBD1 (6 bases). Germline CDR1 and CDR2: SGDLS and YYNGEE. The CDR3 has 16 amino acids. The germline V and J ends were trimmed by 0 bases and 3 bases, with 13 bases remaining between them.

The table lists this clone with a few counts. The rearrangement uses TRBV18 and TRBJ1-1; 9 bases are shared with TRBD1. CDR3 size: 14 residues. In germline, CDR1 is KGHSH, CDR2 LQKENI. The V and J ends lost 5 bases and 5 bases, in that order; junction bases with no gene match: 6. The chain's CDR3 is CASSTQGAHTEAFF. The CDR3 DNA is TGTGCCAGCTCAACACAGGGGGCGCATACTGAAGCTTTCTTT. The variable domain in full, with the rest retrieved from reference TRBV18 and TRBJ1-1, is NAGVMQNPRHLVRRRGQEARLRCSPMKGHSHVYWYRQLPEEGLKFMVYLQKENIIDESGMPKERFSAEFPKEGPSILRIQQVVRGDSAAYFCASSTQGAHTEAFFGQGTRLTVV.